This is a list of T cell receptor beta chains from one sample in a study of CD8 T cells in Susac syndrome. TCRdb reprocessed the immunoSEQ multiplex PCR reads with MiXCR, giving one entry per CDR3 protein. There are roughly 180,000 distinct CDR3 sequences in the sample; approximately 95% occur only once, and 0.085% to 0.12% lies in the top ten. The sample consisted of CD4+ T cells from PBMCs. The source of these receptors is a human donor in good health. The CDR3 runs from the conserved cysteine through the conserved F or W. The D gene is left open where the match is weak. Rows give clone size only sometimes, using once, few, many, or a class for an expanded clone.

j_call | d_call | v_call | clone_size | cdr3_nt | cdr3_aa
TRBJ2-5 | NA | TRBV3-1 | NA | TGTGCCAGCATCAGCAGGGGCTCCCAAGAGACCCAGTACTTC | CASISRGSQETQYF
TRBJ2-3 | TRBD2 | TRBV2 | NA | TGTGCCAGCAGAGGGACTAGCGGGAGGACAGATACGCAGTATTTT | CASRGTSGRTDTQYF
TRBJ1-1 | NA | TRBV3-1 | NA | TGTGCCAGCAGCCAAGAACTGAGGGTCACCGAAGCTTTCTTT | CASSQELRVTEAFF
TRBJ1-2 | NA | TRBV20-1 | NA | TGCAGTGCCCTCCCGGACAGTAGCTACACCTTC | CSALPDSSYTF
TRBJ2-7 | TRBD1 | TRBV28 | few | TGTGCCAGCAGCTCTGGGACAGCTTCCTACGAGCAGTACTTC | CASSSGTASYEQYF
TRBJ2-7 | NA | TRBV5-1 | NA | TGCGCCAGCAGCTTGGTGGAACGAACCTCCTACGAGCAGTACTTC | CASSLVERTSYEQYF
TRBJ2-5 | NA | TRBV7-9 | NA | TGTGCCAGCAGCTACAGGACCCCACAGACCCAGTACTTC | CASSYRTPQTQYF
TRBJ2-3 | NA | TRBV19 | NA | TGTGCCAGTAGTCCGTCTAGCGGCACAGATACGCAGTATTTT | CASSPSSGTDTQYF
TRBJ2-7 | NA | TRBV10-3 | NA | TGTGCCATCAACGGGTTCTACGAGCAGTACTTC | CAINGFYEQYF
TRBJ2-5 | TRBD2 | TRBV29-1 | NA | TGCAGCGTTGTGGGGGGGAGAGACAGACCGCAAGAGACCCAGTACTTC | CSVVGGRDRPQETQYF
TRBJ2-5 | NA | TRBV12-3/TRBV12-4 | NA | TGTGCCAGCAGAAGGACAGAGTACCAAGAGACCCAGTACTTC | CASRRTEYQETQYF
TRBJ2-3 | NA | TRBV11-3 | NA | TGTGCCAGCCCCACGGGGAGAGGAACGCAGTATTTT | CASPTGRGTQYF
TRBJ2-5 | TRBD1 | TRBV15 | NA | TGTGCCACCAGCACCGGACAGGGAGAGCAAGAGACCCAGTACTTC | CATSTGQGEQETQYF
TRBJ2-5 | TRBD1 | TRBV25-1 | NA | TGTGCCAGCAGGACAGGGGGCGAGGAGACCCAGTACTTC | CASRTGGEETQYF
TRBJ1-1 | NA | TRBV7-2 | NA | TGTGCCAGCAGCTCCCAGTGGGACCTTGAAGCTTTCTTT | CASSSQWDLEAFF
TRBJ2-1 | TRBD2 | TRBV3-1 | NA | TGTGCCAGCAGCCAAGCGGGAGGGCCGTATGAGCAGTTCTTC | CASSQAGGPYEQFF
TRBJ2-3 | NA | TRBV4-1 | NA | TGCGCCAGCAGCCAAGTTGATGGCACAGATACGCAGTATTTT | CASSQVDGTDTQYF
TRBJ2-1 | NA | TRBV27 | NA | TGTGCCAGCAGTTTATCGAGGGCTAGCGAGCAGTTCTTC | CASSLSRASEQFF
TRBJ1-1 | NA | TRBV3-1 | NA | TGTGCCAGCAGCCAAAAGGGGACTGAAGCTTTCTTT | CASSQKGTEAFF
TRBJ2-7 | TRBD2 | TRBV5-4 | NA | TGTGCCAGCAGTCCGGGGGGGATCCCCTACGAGCAGTACTTC | CASSPGGIPYEQYF
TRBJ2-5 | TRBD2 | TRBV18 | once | TGTGCCAGCTCACCAGAGCGGGAGGCGACCCAGTACTTC | CASSPEREATQYF
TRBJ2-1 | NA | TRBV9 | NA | TGTGCCAGCAGCGTAGACGGCGCCAACTCCTACAATGAGCAGTTCTTC | CASSVDGANSYNEQFF
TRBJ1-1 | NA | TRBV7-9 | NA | TGTGCCAGCAGCCCTCAGATGAACACTGAAGCTTTCTTT | CASSPQMNTEAFF
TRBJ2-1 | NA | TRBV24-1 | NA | TGTGCCACCAGTAGGGGGGGGTTTTATGAGCAGTTCTTC | CATSRGGFYEQFF
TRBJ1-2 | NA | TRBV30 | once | TGTGCCTGGAGTGTAGATTTGGGGAGTGGCTACACCTTC | CAWSVDLGSGYTF
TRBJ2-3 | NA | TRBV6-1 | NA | TGTGCCAGCAGTGTAGGTTGGGGAAGTGGGACAGATACGCAGTATTTT | CASSVGWGSGTDTQYF
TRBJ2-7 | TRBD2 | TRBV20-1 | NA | TGCAGTGCTAGGGGACTAGCGGGATCGGGCGAGCAGTACTTC | CSARGLAGSGEQYF
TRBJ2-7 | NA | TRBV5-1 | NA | TGCGCCAGCAGCCTGAGGCAGAGCGGCGAGCAGTACTTC | CASSLRQSGEQYF
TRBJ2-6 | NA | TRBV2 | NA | TGTGCCAGCATACGACAGCTTACTGGGGCCAACGTCCTGACTTTC | CASIRQLTGANVLTF
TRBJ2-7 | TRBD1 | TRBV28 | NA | TGTGCCAGCAGGCCGACAGGGACCATTCGGGAGCAGTACTTC | CASRPTGTIREQYF
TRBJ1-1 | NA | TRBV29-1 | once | TGCAGCGTCCGACAGGCCTTGAACACTGAAGCTTTCTTT | CSVRQALNTEAFF
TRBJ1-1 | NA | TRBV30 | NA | TGTGCCTGGAGTGTAAACTACGAAGCTTTCTTT | CAWSVNYEAFF
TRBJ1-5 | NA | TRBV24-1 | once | TGTGCCACCGGGCCAGGGCAGGATCAGCCCCAGCATTTT | CATGPGQDQPQHF
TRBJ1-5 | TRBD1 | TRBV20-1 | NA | TGCAGTGCACGACAGGGTTATAGCAATCAGCCCCAGCATTTT | CSARQGYSNQPQHF
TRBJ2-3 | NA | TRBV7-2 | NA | TGTGCCAGCAGCTTACCCCCCCTACGGGATACGCAGTATTTT | CASSLPPLRDTQYF
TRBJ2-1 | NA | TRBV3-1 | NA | TGTGCCAGCAGCCAAACGGCGAGCGGTGAGCAGTTCTTC | CASSQTASGEQFF
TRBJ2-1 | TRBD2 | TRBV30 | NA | TGTGCCTACCAGAGCGGGAGGGCAACTTACAATGAGCAGTTCTTC | CAYQSGRATYNEQFF
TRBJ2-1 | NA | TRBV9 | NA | TGTGCCAGCAGCGTAGTCCCGGGGAATGAGCAGTTCTTC | CASSVVPGNEQFF
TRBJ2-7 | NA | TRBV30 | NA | TGTGCCTGGAGTACTCACTCGGGGGTCTACGAGCAGTACTTC | CAWSTHSGVYEQYF
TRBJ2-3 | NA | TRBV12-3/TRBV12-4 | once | TGTGCCAGCAGCCGAACTGGATTCGGGGTGAATACGCAGTATTTT | CASSRTGFGVNTQYF
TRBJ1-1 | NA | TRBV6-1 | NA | TGTGCCAGCAGTACCTCAAGGGATGGGAAAGGCACTGAAGCTTTCTTT | CASSTSRDGKGTEAFF
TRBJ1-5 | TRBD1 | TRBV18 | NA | TGTGCCAGCTCGCTGGGACAGGATGGCCAGCCCCAGCATTTT | CASSLGQDGQPQHF
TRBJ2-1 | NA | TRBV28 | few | TGTGCCAGCAGTTCGGGCGGTAGCTCCTACAATGAGCAGTTCTTC | CASSSGGSSYNEQFF
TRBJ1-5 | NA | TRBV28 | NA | TGTGCCAGCAGTTTACAGAGGGTGGGCAATCAGCCCCAGCATTTT | CASSLQRVGNQPQHF
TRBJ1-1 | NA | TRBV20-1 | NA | TGCAGTGCTAGGCTCTTGGGACGGACGAACACTGAAGCTTTCTTT | CSARLLGRTNTEAFF
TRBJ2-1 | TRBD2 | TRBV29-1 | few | TGCAGCGTTGGACTAGCGGAGTACAATGAGCAGTTCTTC | CSVGLAEYNEQFF
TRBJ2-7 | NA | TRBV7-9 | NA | TGTGCCAGCAGCCAATCGGGACCCTCCTACGAGCAGTACTTC | CASSQSGPSYEQYF
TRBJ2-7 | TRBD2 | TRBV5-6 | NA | TGTGCCAGCAGCGGGTCTAGCGGCCACGAGCAGTACTTC | CASSGSSGHEQYF
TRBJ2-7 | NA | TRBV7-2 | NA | TGTGCCAGCAGCCCTGGGGGCGGCTGGATTAACGAGCAGTACTTC | CASSPGGGWINEQYF
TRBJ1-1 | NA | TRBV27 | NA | TGTGCCAGCAGTTTCCAACACTCGGGCACTGAAGCTTTCTTT | CASSFQHSGTEAFF
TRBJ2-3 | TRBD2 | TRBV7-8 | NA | TGTGCCAGCAGCAAGCTAATAGCGGGACCTAGCACAGATACGCAGTATTTT | CASSKLIAGPSTDTQYF